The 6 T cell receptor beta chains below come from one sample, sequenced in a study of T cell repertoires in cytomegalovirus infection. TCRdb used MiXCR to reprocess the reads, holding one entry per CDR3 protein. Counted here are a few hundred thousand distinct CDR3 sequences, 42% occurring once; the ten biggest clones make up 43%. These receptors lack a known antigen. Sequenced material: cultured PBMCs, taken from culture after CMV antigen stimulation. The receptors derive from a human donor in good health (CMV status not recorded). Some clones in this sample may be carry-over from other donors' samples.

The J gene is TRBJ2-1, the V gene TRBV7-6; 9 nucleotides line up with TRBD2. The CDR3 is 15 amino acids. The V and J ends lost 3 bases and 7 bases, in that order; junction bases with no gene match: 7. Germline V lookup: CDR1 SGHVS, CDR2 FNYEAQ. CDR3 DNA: TGTGCCAGCAGCTTCCAGCGGGGGGTGGGGAATGAGCAGTTCTTC. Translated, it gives CASSFQRGVGNEQFF.

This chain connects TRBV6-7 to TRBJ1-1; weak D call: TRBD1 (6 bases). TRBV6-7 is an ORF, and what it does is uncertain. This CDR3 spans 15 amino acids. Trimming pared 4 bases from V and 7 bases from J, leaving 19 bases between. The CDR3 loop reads CASSSPGHGNGEAFF. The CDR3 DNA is TGTGCCAGCAGTTCGCCGGGACACGGGAACGGTGAAGCTTTCTTT.

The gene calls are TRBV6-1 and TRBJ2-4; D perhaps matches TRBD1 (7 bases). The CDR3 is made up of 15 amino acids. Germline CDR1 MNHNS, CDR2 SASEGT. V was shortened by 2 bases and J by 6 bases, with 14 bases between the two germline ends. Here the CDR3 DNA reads TGTGCCAGCAGTGAACAGCCCCAGGGGGGAAACATTCAGTACTTC. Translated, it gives CASSEQPQGGNIQYF.

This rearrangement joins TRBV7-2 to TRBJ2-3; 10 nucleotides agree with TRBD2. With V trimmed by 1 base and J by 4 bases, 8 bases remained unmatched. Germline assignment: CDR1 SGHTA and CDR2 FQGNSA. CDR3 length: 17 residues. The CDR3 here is CASSLDGAGGGADTQYF. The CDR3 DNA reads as TGTGCCAGCAGCTTAGATGGAGCGGGAGGGGGTGCAGATACGCAGTATTTT.

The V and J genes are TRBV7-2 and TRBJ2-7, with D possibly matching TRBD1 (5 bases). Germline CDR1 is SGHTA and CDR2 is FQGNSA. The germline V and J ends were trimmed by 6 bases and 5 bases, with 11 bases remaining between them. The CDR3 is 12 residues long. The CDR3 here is CASRQTGHEQYF. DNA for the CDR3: TGTGCCAGCAGGCAAACAGGTCACGAGCAGTACTTC.

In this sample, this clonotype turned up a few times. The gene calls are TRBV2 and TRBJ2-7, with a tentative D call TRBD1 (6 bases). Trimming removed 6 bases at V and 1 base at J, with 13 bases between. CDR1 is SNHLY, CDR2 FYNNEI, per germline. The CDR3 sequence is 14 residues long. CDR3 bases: TGTGCCAGCAGGGAGAGGACAGATTCCTACGAGCAGTACTTC. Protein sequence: CASRERTDSYEQYF.